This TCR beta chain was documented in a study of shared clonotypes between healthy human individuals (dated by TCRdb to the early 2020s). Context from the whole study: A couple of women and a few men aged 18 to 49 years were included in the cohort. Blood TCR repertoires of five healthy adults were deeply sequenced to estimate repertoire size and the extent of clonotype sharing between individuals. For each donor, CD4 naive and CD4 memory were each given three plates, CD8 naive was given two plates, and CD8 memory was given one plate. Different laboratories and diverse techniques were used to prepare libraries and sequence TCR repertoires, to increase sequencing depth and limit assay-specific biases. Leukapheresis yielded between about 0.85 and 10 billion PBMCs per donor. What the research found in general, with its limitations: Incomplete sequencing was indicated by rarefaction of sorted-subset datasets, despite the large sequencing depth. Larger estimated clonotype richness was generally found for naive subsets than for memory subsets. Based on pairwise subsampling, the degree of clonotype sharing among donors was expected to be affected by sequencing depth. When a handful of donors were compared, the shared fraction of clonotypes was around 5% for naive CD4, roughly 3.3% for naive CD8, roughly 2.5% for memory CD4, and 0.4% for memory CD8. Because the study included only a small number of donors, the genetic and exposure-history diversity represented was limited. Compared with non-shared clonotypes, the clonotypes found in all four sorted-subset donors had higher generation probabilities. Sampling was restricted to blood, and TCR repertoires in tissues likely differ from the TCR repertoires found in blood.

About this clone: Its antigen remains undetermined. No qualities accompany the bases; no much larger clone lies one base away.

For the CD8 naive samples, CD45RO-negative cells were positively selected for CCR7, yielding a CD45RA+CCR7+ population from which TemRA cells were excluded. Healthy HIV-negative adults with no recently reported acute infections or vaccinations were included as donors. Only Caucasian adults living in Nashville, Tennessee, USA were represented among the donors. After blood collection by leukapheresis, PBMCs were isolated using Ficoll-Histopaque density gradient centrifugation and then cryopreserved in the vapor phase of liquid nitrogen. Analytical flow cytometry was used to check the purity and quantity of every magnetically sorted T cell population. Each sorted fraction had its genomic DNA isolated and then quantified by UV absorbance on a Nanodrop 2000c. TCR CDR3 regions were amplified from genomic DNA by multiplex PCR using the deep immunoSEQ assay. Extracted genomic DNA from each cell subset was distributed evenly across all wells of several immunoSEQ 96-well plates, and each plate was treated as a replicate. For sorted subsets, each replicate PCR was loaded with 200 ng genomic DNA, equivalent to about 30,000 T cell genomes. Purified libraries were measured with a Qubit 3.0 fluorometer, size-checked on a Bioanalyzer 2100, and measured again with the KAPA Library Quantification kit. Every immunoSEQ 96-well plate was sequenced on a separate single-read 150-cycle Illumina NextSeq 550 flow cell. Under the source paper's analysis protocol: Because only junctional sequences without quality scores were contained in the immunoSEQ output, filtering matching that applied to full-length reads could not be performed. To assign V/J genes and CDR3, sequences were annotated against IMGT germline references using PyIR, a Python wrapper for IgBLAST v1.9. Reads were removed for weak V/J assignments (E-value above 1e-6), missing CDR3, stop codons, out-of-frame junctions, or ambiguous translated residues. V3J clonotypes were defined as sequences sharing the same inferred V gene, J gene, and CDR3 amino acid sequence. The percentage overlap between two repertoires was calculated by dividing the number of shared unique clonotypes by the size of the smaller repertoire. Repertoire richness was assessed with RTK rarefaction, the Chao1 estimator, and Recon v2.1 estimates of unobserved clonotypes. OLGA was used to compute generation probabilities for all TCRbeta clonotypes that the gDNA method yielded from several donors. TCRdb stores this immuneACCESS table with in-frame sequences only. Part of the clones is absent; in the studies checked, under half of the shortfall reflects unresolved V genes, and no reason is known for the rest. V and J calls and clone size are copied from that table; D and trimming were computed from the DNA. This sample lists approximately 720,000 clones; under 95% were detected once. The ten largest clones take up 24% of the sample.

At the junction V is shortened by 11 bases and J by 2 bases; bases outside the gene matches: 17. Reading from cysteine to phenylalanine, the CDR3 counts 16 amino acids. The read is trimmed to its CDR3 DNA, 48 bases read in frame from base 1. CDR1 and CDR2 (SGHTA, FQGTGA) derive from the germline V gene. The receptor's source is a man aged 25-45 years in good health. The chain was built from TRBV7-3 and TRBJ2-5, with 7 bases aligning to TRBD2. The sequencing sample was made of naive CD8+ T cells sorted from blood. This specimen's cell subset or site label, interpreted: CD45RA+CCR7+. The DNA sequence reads TGTGCCCCCGGGGGGTCACAAGGTCGGACTCAAGAGACCCAGTACTTC. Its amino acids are CAPGGSQGRTQETQYF. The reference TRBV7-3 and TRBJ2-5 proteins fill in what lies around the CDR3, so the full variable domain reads GAGVSQTPSNKVTEKGKYVELRCDPISGHTALYWYRQSLGQGPEFLIYFQGTGAADDSGLPNDRFFAVRPEGSVSTLKIQRTERGDSAVYLCAPGGSQGRTQETQYFGPGTRLLVL.